These 14 T cell receptor beta chains share one sample of origin, sequenced in a study of T-cell memory formation after mild COVID-19. MiXCR, run by TCRdb on the 5' RACE reads, gives a single entry per CDR3 protein. In the table there are a few hundred thousand distinct CDR3 sequences, less than 25% of which are singletons. The sample consisted of PBMCs or a T cell subset sorted from them (not recorded which). All receptors come from an adult woman who had mild COVID-19 (a few samples of this study predate the infection). Cell type and time point are not known.

This clonotype was recorded a few times. The rearrangement joins TRBV7-6 to TRBJ2-2; D might be TRBD2 (5 bases). The CDR3 has 17 residues. Deletions cut 4 bases from V and 6 bases from J, with 21 bases between. The germline V gene has CDR1 SGHVS and CDR2 FNYEAQ. The CDR3 is CASSSSLASHGAGELFF. The CDR3 DNA is TGTGCCAGCAGCTCCTCGTTGGCTAGCCACGGAGCCGGGGAGCTGTTTTTT.

The chain couples TRBV12-3 or TRBV12-4 to TRBJ1-1; D unclear. The CDR3 loop spans 10 amino acids. Trimming took 7 bases from V and 6 from J, leaving 6 bases between them. The chain's CDR3 is CASIGPEAFF. Written as DNA, the CDR3 is TGTGCCAGCATTGGTCCTGAAGCTTTCTTT.

This clonotype was observed a few times. The chain has TRBV7-8 and TRBJ1-5; no clear D gene. This CDR3 has 15 amino acids. Trimming took off 5 bases at V and 4 bases at J, with 15 bases between the two ends. The germline V gene encodes CDR1 SGHVS and CDR2 FQNEAQ. CDR3 loop: CASSPLAGLNQPQHF. Here the CDR3 DNA reads TGTGCCAGCAGCCCTTTGGCGGGGTTGAATCAGCCCCAGCATTTT.

This clonotype has a single count. V gene TRBV6-5 combines with J gene TRBJ2-3; D not certain. Germline CDR1 MNHEY, CDR2 SVGAGI. With 6 bases removed from V and 5 bases from J, the gap between germline ends came to 9 bases. The CDR3 is made up of 12 amino acids. This CDR3 is CASSFWGDTQYF. CDR3 in DNA: TGTGCCAGCAGCTTTTGGGGAGATACGCAGTATTTT.

CDR3 in amino acids: CASSLVIRTEAFF. In nucleotides, the CDR3 is TGTGCCAGCAGCTTGGTTATTCGCACTGAAGCTTTCTTT. The rearrangement joins TRBV5-8 to TRBJ1-1; the D is unclear. The V gene lost 0 bases and the J gene lost 4 bases, with 7 bases spanning the gap. This CDR3 is built from 13 residues. Germline CDR1 reads SGHTS; CDR2 reads YDEGEE. The full variable domain, completed using reference TRBV5-8 and TRBJ1-1, is EAGVTQSPTHLIKTRGQQATLRCSPISGHTSVYWYQQALGLGLQFLLWYDEGEERNRGNFPPRFSGRQFPNYSSELNVNALELEDSALYLCASSLVIRTEAFFGQGTRLTVV.

This chain uses TRBV2 with TRBJ2-3, with 8 positions matching TRBD2. V was pared by 3 bases and J by 0 bases, with 5 bases of the junction left unmatched. The germline CDR1 and CDR2 sequences are SNHLY and FYNNEI. The CDR3 runs to 16 residues. As DNA, the CDR3 is TGTGCCAGCAGTGATGCGGGGGGCCGAAGCACAGATACGCAGTATTTT. Amino acids: CASSDAGGRSTDTQYF.

Ten or more counts support this clonotype. This chain joins TRBV5-5 and TRBJ2-1; D unresolved. CDR1 and CDR2 from the germline V gene are SGHKS and YYEKEE (reference sequence). The CDR3 covers 13 residues. The V and J ends lost 3 bases and 9 bases respectively, with 13 bases between them. CDR3 DNA sequence: TGTGCCAGCAGCTCAACACGTTATGGTGAGCAGTTCTTC. The encoded protein is CASSSTRYGEQFF. Full variable domain (rest looked up from reference TRBV5-5 and TRBJ2-1): DAGVTQSPTHLIKTRGQQVTLRCSPISGHKSVSWYQQVLGQGPQFIFQYYEKEERGRGNFPDRFSARQFPNYSSELNVNALLLGDSALYLCASSSTRYGEQFFGPGTRLTVL.

The chain carries TRBV7-9 and TRBJ2-5, with D perhaps matching TRBD2 (6 bases). The CDR3 runs to 16 residues. Trimming shortened V by 4 bases and J by 3 bases, and 18 bases separated the two germline ends. Per the germline V gene, CDR1 is SEHNR and CDR2 is FQNEAQ (reference sequence). CDR3 sequence: CASSSTPRDFKETQYF. As DNA, the CDR3 is TGTGCCAGCAGCTCAACCCCCCGGGACTTCAAAGAGACCCAGTACTTC.

The rearrangement links TRBV29-1 to TRBJ1-2; no firm D call. Germline values: CDR1 SQVTM, CDR2 ANQGSEA. This CDR3 region has 12 residues. The germline V and J ends were trimmed by 3 bases and 7 bases, with 12 bases remaining between them. CDR3: CSVDRITAGYTF. The CDR3 bases are TGCAGCGTTGACCGGATTACGGCTGGCTACACCTTC. Combining the CDR3 with reference TRBV29-1 and TRBJ1-2 gives the whole variable domain SAVISQKPSRDICQRGTSLTIQCQVDSQVTMMFWYRQQPGQSLTLIATANQGSEATYESGFVIDKFPISRPNLTFSTLTVSNMSPEDSSIYLCSVDRITAGYTFGSGTRLTVV.

The V call is TRBV9, the J call TRBJ2-1, with 8 bases matching TRBD2. Germline values: CDR1 SGDLS, CDR2 YYNGEE. The CDR3 runs 15 residues. J was trimmed by 0 bases and V by 4 bases; bases with no gene match: 3. This CDR3 reads CASSTSGSSYNEQFF. For the CDR3, the DNA is TGTGCCAGCAGCACTAGCGGCAGCTCCTACAATGAGCAGTTCTTC.

The chain has TRBV2 and TRBJ1-2; D is undetermined. The germline CDR1 and CDR2 sequences are SNHLY and FYNNEI. The CDR3 spans 16 residues. V was shortened by 2 bases and J by 1 base, with 14 bases between the two germline ends. The CDR3 is CASSEQVGGDNYGYTF. DNA of the CDR3: TGTGCCAGCAGTGAACAGGTCGGCGGGGATAACTATGGCTACACCTTC.

The V and J genes are TRBV5-1 and TRBJ1-2; 7 bases are a match to TRBD1. Germline-derived CDR1 and CDR2 are SGHRS and YFSETQ. This CDR3 has 14 residues. V lost 4 bases, J lost 2 bases, and 5 bases stayed unmatched. CDR3 sequence (DNA): TGCGCCAGCAGCGTGACAGGGCGAAACTATGGCTACACCTTC. This gives the protein CASSVTGRNYGYTF.

This clonotype was recorded a few times. This chain uses TRBV7-2 with TRBJ1-2; TRBD1 aligns across 9 bases. CDR1 is SGHTA, CDR2 FQGNSA, per germline. Trimming at V came to 5 bases and at J to 4 bases, leaving 14 bases not matched to a gene. CDR3 length: 17 residues. In DNA form, the CDR3 reads TGTGCCAGCAGCCTTTCCGGGACAGGGTCTAGCGGCTATGGCTACACCTTC. Amino acid sequence: CASSLSGTGSSGYGYTF.

This clonotype was observed a handful of times. V usage is TRBV5-6 and J usage is TRBJ1-2; D may be TRBD1 (5 bases). The V gene's germline CDR1 is SGHDT and CDR2 YYEEEE. This CDR3 comprises 14 residues. V dropped 2 bases and J dropped 5 bases, with 13 bases sitting between them. Written as DNA, the CDR3 is TGTGCCAGCAGCTTCTCGGAAAGGGGATATGGCTACACCTTC. This codes for CASSFSERGYGYTF. Together with reference TRBV5-6 and TRBJ1-2, the CDR3 gives the full variable domain: DAGVTQSPTHLIKTRGQQVTLRCSPKSGHDTVSWYQQALGQGPQFIFQYYEEEERQRGNFPDRFSGHQFPNYSSELNVNALLLGDSALYLCASSFSERGYGYTFGSGTRLTVV.